The rows below give T cell receptor beta chains drawn from one sample of a study of tumor-infiltrating lymphocytes in primary liver carcinoma. TCRdb itself ran the multiplex PCR reads through MiXCR, one entry per CDR3 protein. The profile shows approximately 88,000 distinct CDR3 sequences, about 70% of them singletons. The specimen was tumor-adjacent normal liver tissue. The receptors here all came from a man in his forties with primary liver carcinoma and hepatitis B virus infection. Both conserved end residues are part of each CDR3. Each record gives: V gene, D gene, J gene, clone size, CDR3 protein, CDR3 DNA. The D gene is left open where the match is weak. Clone size is stated in some rows and not others, as once, few, many or a class when expanded.

>TRBV4-1|NA|TRBJ1-2|NA
CASSQGSPTPVYGYTF
TGCGCCAGCAGCCAAGGCTCCCCGACACCCGTCTATGGCTACACCTTC
>TRBV29-1|NA|TRBJ2-7|many
CSVEGDGSYEQYF
TGCAGCGTTGAGGGAGACGGCTCCTACGAGCAGTACTTC
>TRBV6-5|TRBD1|TRBJ2-1|many
CASSSGQYNEQFF
TGTGCCAGCAGTTCGGGACAGTACAATGAGCAGTTCTTC
>TRBV11-2|NA|TRBJ2-1|NA
CVSSFGVGHEQFF
TGTGTCAGCAGCTTTGGCGTGGGACATGAGCAGTTCTTC
>TRBV12-3/TRBV12-4|NA|TRBJ1-3|NA
CASTRTAGNTVYF
TGTGCCAGCACCCGGACAGCTGGAAACACCGTATATTTT
>TRBV7-3|TRBD1|TRBJ2-1|NA
CASSLRSQGANNEQFF
TGTGCCAGCAGCTTAAGGTCCCAGGGGGCAAACAATGAGCAGTTCTTC
>TRBV5-4|NA|TRBJ2-7|few
CASSLGRATYEQYF
TGTGCCAGCAGCTTGGGGCGGGCAACCTACGAGCAGTACTTC
>TRBV11-1|NA|TRBJ2-7|NA
CTSSKGTVEQYF
TGTACCAGCAGTAAGGGGACTGTCGAACAGTATTTC
>TRBV10-3|NA|TRBJ1-2|NA
CAISESIGVGYAF
TGTGCCATCAGTGAGTCAATAGGGGTTGGCTACGCCTTC
>TRBV5-1|NA|TRBJ1-4|many
CASAMGDTEKLFF
TGCGCCAGCGCCATGGGGGATACTGAAAAACTGTTTTTT
>TRBV11-2|NA|TRBJ2-7|NA
CISSPGPGTTYEQYF
TGTATCAGTAGCCCAGGGCCGGGGACGACCTACGAGCAGTACTTC
>TRBV28|NA|TRBJ1-2|NA
CVSSTGPWTASGYTF
TGTGTCAGCAGTACCGGACCCTGGACAGCCAGTGGCTACACCTTC
>TRBV10-2|TRBD2|TRBJ2-3|NA
CANSEWTSWRGADTQYF
TGCGCCAACAGTGAATGGACTAGCTGGAGAGGGGCGGATACGCAGTATTTT
>TRBV6-6|NA|TRBJ1-6|many
CASRLPGLGSPLHF
TGTGCCAGCAGGCTGCCAGGTCTTGGTTCACCCCTCCACTTT
>TRBV11-2|NA|TRBJ2-7|NA
CASQRDPSHEQYF
TGTGCCAGCCAACGGGATCCCAGCCACGAGCAGTACTTC
>TRBV7-9|TRBD1|TRBJ1-1|NA
CASWPDRLGKNTEAFF
TGTGCCAGCTGGCCGGACAGGCTAGGGAAGAACACTGAAGCTTTCTTT
>TRBV7-8|TRBD1|TRBJ1-1|NA
CASSPLAGGMNTEALF
TGTGCCAGCAGCCCACTAGCAGGGGGAATGAACACTGAAGCTCTCTTT
>TRBV6-1|NA|TRBJ2-5|many
CASIQRYQETQYF
TGTGCCAGCATCCAAAGGTACCAAGAGACCCAGTACTTC
>TRBV5-4|NA|TRBJ2-3|NA
CASNKPGVTSTDTQYF
TGTGCCAGCAACAAACCAGGGGTCACTAGCACAGATACGCAGTATTTT
>TRBV29-1|NA|TRBJ2-2|NA
CSVETAGRNSAGELFF
TGCAGCGTTGAAACGGCAGGGCGGAACTCGGCCGGGGAGCTGTTTTTT
>TRBV4-1|NA|TRBJ2-7|once
CASSQASYSYEQYF
TGCGCCAGTAGCCAAGCATCATACTCCTACGAGCAGTACTTC
>TRBV7-3|NA|TRBJ1-6|NA
CASSLSGNSPLHF
TGTGCCAGCAGCTTATCGGGCAATTCACCCCTCCACTTT
>TRBV5-4|NA|TRBJ2-1|many
CASRSGFSSYNEQFF
TGTGCCAGCAGGTCAGGGTTTAGCTCCTACAATGAGCAGTTCTTC
>TRBV11-2|NA|TRBJ2-7|NA
CVSSSGGEQYF
TGTGTCAGCAGCTCAGGGGGGGAGCAATACTTC
>TRBV5-8|NA|TRBJ1-5|few
CTSNLKGISLNQPQHF
TGTACCAGCAACTTGAAGGGGATCAGTCTCAATCAGCCCCAGCATTTT
>TRBV11-2|TRBD2|TRBJ2-1|NA
CASVLTYSISGRGNEQFF
TGTGCCAGCGTCTTAACATATTCTATTAGCGGGAGGGGCAATGAGCAGTTCTTC
>TRBV6-1|NA|TRBJ1-3|many
CASSGGGNTIYF
TGTGCCAGCAGTGGAGGTGGAAACACCATATATTTT
>TRBV19|TRBD2|TRBJ2-7|many
CATSRGGGNYEQYF
TGTGCCACCTCTCGGGGCGGGGGGAACTACGAGCAGTACTTC
>TRBV7-9|NA|TRBJ2-7|NA
CASSLASTGTSDKRYF
TGTGCCAGCAGCCTAGCATCAACAGGGACGTCTGACAAGCGGTACTTC
>TRBV4-1|NA|TRBJ2-3|many
CASSQDGTDRAGGDF
TGCGCCAGCAGCCAAGATGGCACCGACAGGGCCGGAGGGGATTTT
>TRBV29-1|NA|TRBJ2-5|many
CSVALGGETQYF
TGCAGCGTTGCTCTGGGGGGAGAGACCCAGTACTTC
>TRBV7-9|NA|TRBJ2-7|few
CASSLAPDPYEQYF
TGTGCCAGCAGCTTAGCGCCAGACCCCTACGAGCAGTACTTC
>TRBV4-1|NA|TRBJ2-1|many
CASSRLQAESSYNEQFF
TGCGCCAGCAGCCGACTACAGGCCGAGAGCTCCTACAATGAGCAGTTCTTC
>TRBV29-1|NA|TRBJ2-7|NA
CIVVGDIEHYF
TGCATCGTTGTAGGGGATATCGAGCACTACTTC
>TRBV4-2|NA|TRBJ1-6|many
CASSQDWDQRSPLHF
TGTGCCAGCAGCCAAGATTGGGACCAAAGGTCACCCCTCCACTTT
>TRBV6-6|TRBD1|TRBJ1-1|many
CASSYPGQGVAEAFF
TGTGCCAGCAGTTACCCGGGACAGGGAGTAGCTGAAGCTTTCTTT